This entry lists 20 T cell receptor beta chains sequenced from one sample in a study of regulatory T cells in long-lasting Graves disease. Time point reported: newly diagnosed GD, antithyroid drugs for less than 3 months. PBMCs provided the RNA from which the TCR library was made. HTBI primers from iRepertoire and Arm-PCR of CDR3 regions yielded the TCR beta libraries. TCRdb fed the multiplex PCR reads into MiXCR, producing one record per CDR3 protein. The table shows 550,000 to 650,000 distinct CDR3 sequences, with about 16% occurring only once. The data also belong to a second study, concerning T cells in Graves' hyperthyroidism and ophthalmopathy.

The sequencing here drew on peripheral blood mononuclear cells (PBMCs), taken at new diagnosis, from a patient treated with antithyroid drugs. The receptors here all came from a man aged 18 to 30 with Graves disease.

The rearrangement joins TRBV24-1 to TRBJ2-1; 13 bases map to TRBD2. Unmatched junction bases numbered 8, after V lost 2 bases and J lost 8 bases. This CDR3 region has 17 residues. Germline V gene data show CDR1 as KGHDR and CDR2 as SFDVKD. This CDR3 reads CATSDSGTSGILDEQFF. CDR3 coding DNA: TGTGCCACCAGTGATTCCGGGACTAGCGGGATTTTGGATGAGCAGTTCTTC.

This clonotype showed up just a few times. CDR3 residues: CASSHSSGSSYNEQFF. The DNA of the CDR3 is TGTGCCAGCAGTCACTCCAGCGGGAGCTCCTACAATGAGCAGTTCTTC. The chain joins TRBV11-2 to TRBJ2-1, with TRBD2 matching 8 bases. The CDR3 contains 16 residues. With V trimmed by 6 bases and J by 0 bases, 7 bases remained unmatched. From germline, CDR1 is SGHAT and CDR2 FQNNGV. Full variable domain (outside the CDR3, taken from reference TRBV11-2 and TRBJ2-1): EAGVAQSPRYKIIEKRQSVAFWCNPISGHATLYWYQQILGQGPKLLIQFQNNGVVDDSQLPKDRFSAERLKGVDSTLKIQPAKLEDSAVYLCASSHSSGSSYNEQFFGPGTRLTVL.

As to this clonotype: Possible read error: a much larger clone is one base away. This chain joins TRBV20-1 and TRBJ1-1; D call uncertain. Germline loops: CDR1 DFQATT, CDR2 SNEGSKA (reference sequence). This CDR3 contains 13 residues. CDR3: CNVLAPMNTEAFF. CDR3 sequence (DNA): TGCAATGTCTTAGCACCCATGAACACTGAAGCTTTCTTT.

The chain is built from TRBV28 and TRBJ1-5; possible D gene TRBD1, 5 bases. CDR1 is MDHEN, CDR2 SYDVKM, per germline. The CDR3 has 15 residues. V was pared by 1 base and J by 4 bases, with 11 bases between. CDR3 bases: TGTGCCAGCAGTTTATTGGGGACCGCAAATCAGCCCCAGCATTTT. Its protein is CASSLLGTANQPQHF.

V gene TRBV14 combines with J gene TRBJ2-2; D is undetermined. There are 12 residues in the CDR3. V was trimmed by 5 bases and J by 4 bases, leaving 5 bases between them. From germline, CDR1 is SGHDN and CDR2 FVKESK. CDR3 nucleotide sequence: TGTGCCAGCAGCATCATCACCGGGGAGCTGTTTTTT. Translated: CASSIITGELFF.

Only a few counts were recorded for this clonotype. The chain carries TRBV20-1 and TRBJ1-2, with D perhaps matching TRBD1 (6 bases). V lost 4 bases and J 3 bases, leaving 9 bases between the germline ends. Germline V gene sequence: CDR1 DFQATT, CDR2 SNEGSKA (reference sequence). CDR3 length equals 12 residues. The CDR3 DNA reads TGCAGTGCTAAACAGGGCTACTATGGCTACACCTTC. Translation: CSAKQGYYGYTF.

This clonotype was counted many times. This chain joins TRBV3-1 and TRBJ2-5; TRBD2 might be the D (5 bases). Germline V gene lookup returns CDR1 LGHDT and CDR2 YNNKEL (reference sequence). Trimming removed 6 bases at V and 5 bases at J, with 22 bases between. The CDR3 is made up of 16 amino acids. The CDR3 coding sequence is TGTGCCAGCAGTCGTCTTGGTACTAGTACGACGGAGACCCAGTACTTC. It yields the protein CASSRLGTSTTETQYF.

This clonotype was counted many times. The chain has TRBV7-9 and TRBJ1-2; D is possibly TRBD1 (6 bases). Between the trimmed V and J ends, which lost 0 bases and 2 bases, there was a span of 13 bases. Germline V gene data show CDR1 as SEHNR and CDR2 as FQNEAQ (reference sequence). This CDR3 contains 16 residues. In nucleotides, the CDR3 is TGTGCCAGCAGCTTAGCGGGGGGACATTCGAACTATGGCTACACCTTC. It encodes CASSLAGGHSNYGYTF.

This clonotype was observed many times. The chain links TRBV5-1 to TRBJ2-1, with D possibly being TRBD1 (6 bases). V was pared by 2 bases and J by 4 bases, with 13 bases between. The germline gives CDR1 SGHRS, CDR2 YFSETQ. This CDR3 has 15 amino acids. The CDR3 region is CASSFGTGRYNEQFF. CDR3 DNA: TGCGCCAGCAGCTTCGGAACAGGGCGGTACAATGAGCAGTTCTTC.

In this sample, this clonotype turned up a few times. This chain joins TRBV30 and TRBJ2-3; D gene unclear. The V end lost 1 base, the J end lost 2 bases, and 13 bases lay between the germline ends. The V gene's germline CDR1 is GTSNPN and CDR2 SVGIG (reference sequence). The CDR3 consists of 15 residues. CDR3 sequence: CAWSAGHVPTDTQYF. For the CDR3, the DNA is TGTGCCTGGAGTGCCGGTCACGTCCCCACAGATACGCAGTATTTT.

This clonotype was counted many times. This rearrangement joins TRBV20-1 to TRBJ2-1; 10 nucleotides match TRBD1. Losses at the gene ends were 5 bases for V and 6 bases for J; bases not matched to a gene: 10. Per the germline V gene, CDR1 is DFQATT and CDR2 is SNEGSKA (reference sequence). The CDR3 covers 15 residues. The CDR3 is CSALNPWTGGNEQFF. CDR3 in DNA: TGCAGTGCTCTCAACCCTTGGACAGGGGGCAATGAGCAGTTCTTC.

This clonotype was recorded many times. The rearrangement joins TRBV11-1 to TRBJ2-1; D not resolved. This CDR3 is 11 amino acids long. V lost 4 bases, J lost 6 bases, and 4 bases lay in between. CDR1 is SGHAT, CDR2 FQDESV, per germline (reference sequence). Here the CDR3 reads CASSSLNEQFF. The CDR3 coding sequence is TGTGCCAGCAGCTCCCTCAATGAGCAGTTCTTC.

This clonotype was observed many times. The chain joins TRBV5-1 to TRBJ2-7, with 7 nucleotides matching TRBD2. Germline CDR1 is SGHRS and CDR2 is YFSETQ. V was pared by 1 base and J by 0 bases, with 4 bases of the junction left unmatched. The CDR3 runs to 15 residues. The CDR3 is CASSLSASGSYEQYF. CDR3 bases: TGCGCCAGCAGCTTGTCGGCTAGCGGCTCCTACGAGCAGTACTTC.

This clonotype was observed a few times. The rearrangement uses TRBV7-8 and TRBJ2-7; 16 positions match TRBD2. The ends lost 7 bases at V and 4 bases at J; junction bases unmatched: 13. Germline V gives CDR1 SGHVS, CDR2 FQNEAQ. The length of the CDR3 is 18 residues. CDR3 coding DNA: TGTGCCAGCACCCCAGTCTCGGGACTAGCGGGAGGGCGGTACGAGCAGTACTTC. It is translated as CASTPVSGLAGGRYEQYF.

The table lists this clonotype with many counts. The chain couples TRBV3-1 to TRBJ2-5; 13 positions agree with TRBD2. The junction had 5 bases not matched to a gene; V was cut back by 4 bases and J by 3 bases. The CDR3 consists of 16 residues. The germline V gene has CDR1 LGHDT and CDR2 YNNKEL (reference sequence). CDR3 region: CASSRRTSGSEETQYF. The CDR3 region has the DNA TGTGCCAGCAGCCGCCGGACTAGCGGGAGCGAAGAGACCCAGTACTTC.

The chain uses TRBV29-1 and TRBJ2-7, with D perhaps assigned TRBD1 or TRBD2 (6 bases each). Germline V CDR1 and CDR2: SQVTM, ANQGSEA. With 6 bases removed from V and 5 bases from J, the gap between germline ends came to 23 bases. The CDR3 length is 15 residues. The CDR3, as DNA: TGCAGCGTCGTGAGGGGGGCGGGGTATGAGGACGAGCAGTACTTC. It specifies CSVVRGAGYEDEQYF.

As to this clonotype: Without the conserved terminal phenylalanine or tryptophan, this CDR3 likely stems from a read error. V and J are TRBV19 and TRBJ2-5; 7 bases are shared with TRBD2. J was trimmed by 3 bases and V by 2 bases; bases with no gene match: 3. CDR3 length: 14 residues. CDR1 LNHDA and CDR2 SQIVND come from the germline V gene (reference sequence). The CDR3 DNA reads as TGTGCCAGTAGTATAATGGCGGGGGAAGAGACCCAGTACTCC. Translating it yields CASSIMAGEETQYS.

In this sample, this clonotype turned up once. The V call is TRBV7-3, the J call TRBJ2-7; 9 positions agree with TRBD2. CDR1 and CDR2 (germline): SGHTA, FQGTGA. V shed 0 bases, J shed 7 bases, and the junction held 13 bases outside the gene matches. CDR3 length: 17 amino acids. In DNA form, the CDR3 reads TGTGCCAGCAGCTTAACCAGAGCGGGAGGAATTCTTCGGGAGCAGTACTTC. Its translation is CASSLTRAGGILREQYF.

In its sample, this clonotype was seen many times. The chain uses TRBV13 and TRBJ2-7; D possibly matches TRBD1 or TRBD2 (7 bases each). This CDR3 spans 14 amino acids. Per the germline V gene, CDR1 is PRHDT and CDR2 is FYEKMQ (reference sequence). With 2 bases removed from V and 4 bases from J, the gap between germline ends came to 12 bases. The CDR3 sequence is CASSLNRGGYEQYF. The CDR3 coding sequence is TGTGCCAGCAGCTTAAACAGGGGAGGGTACGAGCAGTACTTC.

The V call is TRBV5-4, the J call TRBJ1-1, with D tentatively TRBD1 (5 bases). The CDR3 totals 15 residues. The ends were cut back, 2 bases at V and 0 bases at J, with 11 bases in the middle. Germline V lookup: CDR1 SGHNT, CDR2 YYREEE (reference sequence). CDR3 region: CASSFVGGMNTEAFF. As DNA, the CDR3 is TGTGCCAGCAGCTTTGTGGGGGGGATGAACACTGAAGCTTTCTTT.